This is a list of T cell receptor beta chains from one sample in a study of blood T cell repertoires in COVID-19. Clones were read by immunoSEQ multiplex PCR, and TCRdb kept only the in-frame ones, dropping some. The sample comprises about 170,000 clones, around four fifths of which are singletons, and approximately 8.1% rests with the top ten. The material sequenced was peripheral blood. Receptors originate from a woman of 80 years or more with COVID-19, enrolled during active disease. Each CDR3 is given with its conserved first and last residue. Each record gives: D gene, J gene, clone size, V gene, CDR3 protein, CDR3 DNA. A D gene is named only where the DNA matches it firmly. Rows give clone size only sometimes, using once, few, many, or a class for an expanded clone.

TRBD2	TRBJ2-5	-	TRBV5-1	CASSSLAGDQETQYF	TGCGCCAGCAGCTCACTAGCGGGGGACCAAGAGACCCAGTACTTC
TRBD1	TRBJ1-1	-	TRBV28	CASSDRGGNTEAFF	TGTGCCAGCAGTGACAGGGGAGGGAACACTGAAGCTTTCTTT
-	TRBJ1-4	-	TRBV5-1	CASGWRDPTNEKLFF	TGCGCCAGCGGATGGAGGGATCCGACTAATGAAAAACTGTTTTTT
-	TRBJ2-1	few	TRBV19	CASSISQGLVRASYNEQFF	TGTGCCAGTAGTATAAGCCAGGGGCTCGTACGTGCCTCCTACAATGAGCAGTTCTTC
TRBD1	TRBJ2-7	once	TRBV3-1/TRBV3-2	CASSPRTGTTYEQYF	TGTGCCAGCAGCCCCCGGACAGGGACCACCTACGAGCAGTACTTC
TRBD1	TRBJ2-7	-	TRBV9	CASSLGQGSSYEQYF	TGTGCCAGCAGCCTCGGACAGGGGAGCTCCTACGAGCAGTACTTC
-	TRBJ1-2	-	TRBV7-9	CASSLQDYGYTF	TGTGCCAGCAGCCTCCAGGACTATGGCTACACCTTC
-	TRBJ1-1	few	TRBV28	CASSSPRGGVNTEAFF	TGTGCCAGCAGTTCCCCCCGGGGGGGGGTGAACACTGAAGCTTTCTTT
-	TRBJ2-3	-	TRBV12-3/TRBV12-4	CASSPKGRDTQYF	TGTGCCAGCAGTCCCAAAGGCAGGGATACGCAGTATTTT
-	TRBJ1-4	-	TRBV12-3/TRBV12-4	CASSFQGGEKLFF	TGTGCCAGCAGTTTCCAGGGAGGGGAAAAACTGTTTTTT
TRBD1	TRBJ1-6	-	TRBV7-6	CASSFQTGSDSPLHF	TGTGCCAGCAGCTTCCAGACAGGGTCGGATTCACCCCTCCACTTT
TRBD2	TRBJ2-3	-	TRBV19	CASIRGGGTDTQYF	TGTGCCAGTATCCGTGGGGGGGGCACAGATACGCAGTATTTT
TRBD1	TRBJ1-1	-	TRBV7-9	CASSPDRMNTEAFF	TGTGCCAGCAGTCCGGACAGGATGAACACTGAAGCTTTCTTT
TRBD2	TRBJ2-3	-	TRBV7-3	CASSPMGLAGDTQYF	TGTGCCAGCAGCCCGATGGGACTAGCAGGGGATACGCAGTATTTT
-	TRBJ2-6	-	TRBV6-2/TRBV6-3	CASSSSGPSGANVLTF	TGTGCCAGCAGTTCTTCAGGGCCCTCTGGGGCCAACGTCCTGACTTTC
-	TRBJ1-6	once	TRBV3-1/TRBV3-2	CASSQEGVLSNSPLHF	TGTGCCAGCAGCCAAGAAGGGGTCCTCAGTAATTCACCCCTCCACTTT
TRBD1	TRBJ1-5	-	TRBV6-1	CASSEIGQVNQPQHF	TGTGCCAGCAGTGAGATTGGACAGGTCAATCAGCCCCAGCATTTT
TRBD1	TRBJ2-1	-	TRBV5-1	CASSSYRGREQFF	TGCGCCAGCAGCTCATACAGGGGTCGGGAGCAGTTCTTC
TRBD1	TRBJ1-1	few	TRBV6-1	CASSEIIGGRDEAFF	TGTGCCAGCAGTGAAATAATAGGGGGCAGAGATGAAGCTTTCTTT
TRBD1	TRBJ1-1	-	TRBV28	CASSLGQGTEAFF	TGTGCCAGCAGTTTAGGACAGGGCACTGAAGCTTTCTTT
TRBD1	TRBJ1-4	once	TRBV19	CASNGNRGREKLFF	TGTGCCAGTAACGGCAACAGGGGGCGGGAAAAACTGTTTTTT
TRBD1	TRBJ2-3	-	TRBV7-3	CASSLSGQAGDTQYF	TGTGCCAGCAGCTTATCCGGACAGGCAGGGGATACGCAGTATTTT
-	TRBJ1-6	-	TRBV7-9	CASSPRGSPLHF	TGTGCCAGCAGCCCTCGGGGATCACCCCTCCACTTT
-	TRBJ2-5	-	TRBV7-8	CASSLDREETQYF	TGTGCCAGCAGCTTAGACAGGGAAGAGACCCAGTACTTC
-	TRBJ2-7	-	TRBV7-2	CASSLALYEQYF	TGTGCCAGCAGCTTAGCCCTCTACGAGCAGTACTTC
-	TRBJ1-3	-	TRBV6-5	CAISRDNSGNTIYF	TGTGCCATCAGCCGGGACAACTCTGGAAACACCATATATTTT
-	TRBJ1-5	-	TRBV2	CASSGTTNYQPQHF	TGTGCCAGCAGTGGGACAACGAACTATCAGCCCCAGCATTTT
-	TRBJ1-5	-	TRBV5-6	CASSTKGGAQHF	TGTGCCAGCAGTACGAAAGGGGGGGCCCAGCATTTT
-	TRBJ1-2	-	TRBV20-1	CSATGSYGYTF	TGCAGTGCCACCGGGAGCTATGGCTACACCTTC
TRBD1	TRBJ2-3	-	TRBV2	CARNKGTGTSTDTQYF	TGTGCCAGGAACAAAGGGACAGGGACTAGCACAGATACGCAGTATTTT
TRBD1	TRBJ1-5	-	TRBV7-8	CASSSSGTDYQPQHF	TGTGCCAGCAGCTCGTCCGGGACAGACTATCAGCCCCAGCATTTT
-	TRBJ2-3	-	TRBV27	CASNQRGPGLGTDTQYF	TGTGCCAGCAACCAAAGGGGTCCAGGGCTTGGGACAGATACGCAGTATTTT
TRBD1	TRBJ2-7	-	TRBV29-1	CSVEDPDRGNEQYF	TGCAGCGTTGAAGATCCGGACAGGGGGAACGAGCAGTACTTC
-	TRBJ1-6	many	TRBV21-1	CASTGENPYNSPLHF	TGTGCCAGTACAGGGGAAAACCCCTATAATTCACCCCTCCACTTT
-	TRBJ1-1	-	TRBV5-8	CASSLAPNTEAFF	TGTGCCAGCAGCTTGGCCCCTAACACTGAAGCTTTCTTT
-	TRBJ2-2	-	TRBV11-3	CASSLGAGELFF	TGTGCCAGCAGCTTAGGAGCCGGGGAGCTGTTTTTT
TRBD1	TRBJ1-2	-	TRBV11-1	CASSSLDRTYGYTF	TGTGCCAGCAGCAGCCTGGACAGGACCTATGGCTACACCTTC
TRBD2	TRBJ2-3	-	TRBV5-4	CASSLAAGGGKDTQYF	TGTGCCAGCAGCTTAGCAGCGGGAGGCGGGAAAGATACGCAGTATTTT
TRBD2	TRBJ2-1	-	TRBV11-2	CASSSGTSWGNEQFF	TGTGCCAGCAGCTCCGGGACTAGCTGGGGCAATGAGCAGTTCTTC
TRBD2	TRBJ2-1	-	TRBV24-1	CATSEELAGGYNEQFF	TGTGCCACCAGTGAGGAACTAGCGGGAGGGTACAATGAGCAGTTCTTC
-	TRBJ2-1	-	TRBV5-1	CASSPLQVLDEQFF	TGCGCCAGCAGCCCCCTTCAGGTGTTGGATGAGCAGTTCTTC
TRBD1	TRBJ2-7	-	TRBV9	CASSPRTGRYEQYF	TGTGCCAGCAGCCCACGGACAGGTCGCTACGAGCAGTACTTC
-	TRBJ2-2	-	TRBV3-1/TRBV3-2	CASRDSMGGELFF	TGTGCCAGCAGGGACTCGATGGGCGGGGAGCTGTTTTTT
-	TRBJ2-4	-	TRBV3-1/TRBV3-2	CASSQDQGPQNIQYF	TGTGCCAGCAGCCAAGATCAGGGTCCCCAAAACATTCAGTACTTC
-	TRBJ1-1	-	TRBV7-9	CASSPQTGRTEAFF	TGTGCCAGCAGCCCGCAGACAGGTCGCACTGAAGCTTTCTTT
-	TRBJ2-3	once	TRBV28	CASSPAGWAQYF	TGTGCCAGCAGTCCCGCGGGGTGGGCGCAGTATTTT
TRBD1	TRBJ1-2	-	TRBV5-1	CASSAGQGALQGYGYTF	TGCGCCAGCAGCGCCGGACAGGGGGCCCTACAGGGATATGGCTACACCTTC
-	TRBJ1-1	-	TRBV5-1	CASSLSSMNTEAFF	TGCGCCAGCAGCTTGTCTAGTATGAACACTGAAGCTTTCTTT
-	TRBJ1-2	-	TRBV29-1	CSVRDTNGYTF	TGCAGCGTCCGGGACACCAATGGCTACACCTTC
-	TRBJ2-7	-	TRBV4-1	CASSQDLEGREQYF	TGCGCCAGCAGCCAAGATCTAGAGGGTCGGGAGCAGTACTTC
-	TRBJ1-5	-	TRBV18	CASSPIEGPQPQHF	TGTGCCAGCTCACCGATCGAGGGCCCACAGCCCCAGCATTTT
TRBD1	TRBJ1-2	-	TRBV29-1	CSVDSTGGVDGYTF	TGCAGCGTTGATTCGACAGGGGGCGTGGATGGCTACACCTTC
-	TRBJ2-2	once	TRBV9	CASSASPRGQLTWELFF	TGTGCCAGCAGCGCGTCCCCCCGTGGGCAACTTACCTGGGAGCTGTTTTTT